The present T cell receptor (beta chain) was sequenced within a study of T cell responses to AZD1222 COVID-19 vaccine. Findings and limits, study-wide: No repertoire was sampled before or during the peak T cell response, only after it. Epitopes outside B.1.351 and B.1.1.7 mutated regions reportedly drew nearly half of spike TCRs. A mostly white British donor set with more females was recruited, and clonal diversity was possibly underestimated.

There are 16 residues in the CDR3. From germline, CDR1 is SGHVS and CDR2 FNYEAQ. The ends were cut back, 2 bases at V and 2 bases at J, with 15 bases in the middle. Generated by immunoSEQ multiplex PCR, the TCRdb table keeps only in-frame clones and is missing some. The sample has about 120,000 clones; roughly nine tenths are singletons. Notes on this clone: What it binds is unknown.

Sequenced here: peripheral blood, sampled on day 0 of AZD1222 vaccination. The J gene is TRBJ2-5, the V gene TRBV7-6, with D perhaps TRBD1 (6 bases). The TCR originated in an adult in good health. The CDR3 loop is CASSLRPPGEQETQYF. The CDR3 DNA reads as TGTGCCAGCAGCTTAAGACCCCCAGGGGAACAAGAGACCCAGTACTTC.